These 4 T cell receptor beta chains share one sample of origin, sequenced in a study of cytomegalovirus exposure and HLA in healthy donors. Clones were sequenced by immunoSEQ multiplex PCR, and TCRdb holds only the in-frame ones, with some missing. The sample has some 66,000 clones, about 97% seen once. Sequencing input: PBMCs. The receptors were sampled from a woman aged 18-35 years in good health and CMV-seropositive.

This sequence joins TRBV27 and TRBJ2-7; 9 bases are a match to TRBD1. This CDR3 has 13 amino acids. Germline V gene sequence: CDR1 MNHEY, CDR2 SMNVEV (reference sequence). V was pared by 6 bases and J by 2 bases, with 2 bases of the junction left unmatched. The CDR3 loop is CASRRQGAYEQYF. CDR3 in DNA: TGTGCCAGCAGACGACAGGGGGCCTACGAGCAGTACTTC.

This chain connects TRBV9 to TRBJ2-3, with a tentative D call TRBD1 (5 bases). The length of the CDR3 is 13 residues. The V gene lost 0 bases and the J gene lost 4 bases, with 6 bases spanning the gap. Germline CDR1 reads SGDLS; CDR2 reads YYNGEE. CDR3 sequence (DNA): TGTGCCAGCAGCGTAGCCAGGGCAGATACGCAGTATTTT. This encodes CASSVARADTQYF. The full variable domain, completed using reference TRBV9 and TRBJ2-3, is DSGVTQTPKHLITATGQRVTLRCSPRSGDLSVYWYQQSLDQGLQFLIQYYNGEERAKGNILERFSAQQFPDLHSELNLSSLELGDSALYFCASSVARADTQYFGPGTRLTVL.

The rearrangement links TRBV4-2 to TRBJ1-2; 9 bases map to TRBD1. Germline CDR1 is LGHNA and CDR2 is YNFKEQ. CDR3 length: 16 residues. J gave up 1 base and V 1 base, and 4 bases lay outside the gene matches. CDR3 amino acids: CASSQVGQGVNYGYTF. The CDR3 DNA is TGTGCCAGCAGCCAAGTGGGACAGGGAGTTAACTATGGCTACACCTTC.

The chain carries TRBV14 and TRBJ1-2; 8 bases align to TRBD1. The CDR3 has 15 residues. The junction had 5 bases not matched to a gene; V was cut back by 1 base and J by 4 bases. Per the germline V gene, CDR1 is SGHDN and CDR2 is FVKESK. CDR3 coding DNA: TGTGCCAGCAGCCAAGTTTCAGGGGGCAGCTATGGCTACACCTTC. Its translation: CASSQVSGGSYGYTF.